The entry below gives a single T cell receptor (beta chain) sequence along with its context. Its antigen is not identified. The data belong to a study of radiation and T cells in renal cell carcinoma. Sequencing was performed with immunoSEQ multiplex PCR; in TCRdb, only in-frame clones are kept and a portion is missing. The table includes around 180,000 clones, around 89% detected once. The time point was: blood 4 weeks post-SBRT, at nephrectomy. Treatment: 15 Gy SBRT to primary tumor, nephrectomy 4 weeks later. Clear cell pathology was present in this patient's renal cell carcinoma. Study-wide points: In blood, top tumor clones expanded by 2 weeks, shrinking by 4. Without pretreatment biopsies, baseline tumor clonotype presence was undetermined.

Trimming pared 1 base from V and 0 bases from J, leaving 12 bases between. The germline V gene has CDR1 LNHDA and CDR2 SQIVND (reference sequence). This CDR3 contains 16 residues. This chain connects TRBV19 to TRBJ2-5; weak D call: TRBD1 (6 bases). The TCR comes from a woman between 45 and 65 years old with renal cell carcinoma. Sequenced material: blood, taken from a patient whose treatment included radiotherapy and nephrectomy. CDR3 bases: TGTGCCAGTAGTATAGTCGGGACATACTACCAAGAGACCCAGTACTTC. As protein: CASSIVGTYYQETQYF.